This T cell receptor beta chain was documented in a study of T-cell memory formation after mild COVID-19. For the study at large: Largely, TCR clusters stayed within a single donor.

TCR alpha and TCR beta cDNA libraries carrying sample barcodes and UMIs were produced by 5'RACE using constant-segment primers. TCRdb recomputed calls from the 5' RACE reads with MiXCR, one row per CDR3 protein. The profile shows approximately 400,000 distinct CDR3 sequences, more than 15% of them singletons. Study observations and caveats: Cross-reactive memory apparently joined, as some responding clones appeared in pre-infection memory.

CDR1 and CDR2 from the germline V gene are SGHAT and FQNNGV. This CDR3 is built from 12 residues. V trimming: 5 bases; J trimming: 6 bases; junction bases outside the gene matches: 3. This clonotype was detected only a few times. Its antigen is still unknown. The specimen was PBMCs or a T cell subset sorted from them (not recorded which). This rearrangement joins TRBV11-2 to TRBJ1-2; 7 bases are a match to TRBD1. This TCR was recovered from a man between 18 and 29 years old who had mild COVID-19 (a few samples of this study predate the infection). Cell type and time point are not known. The DNA of the CDR3 is TGTGCCAGCAGCCGCCAGGGGGATGGCTACACCTTC. This sequence encodes CASSRQGDGYTF. Full variable domain (missing parts from reference TRBV11-2 and TRBJ1-2): EAGVAQSPRYKIIEKRQSVAFWCNPISGHATLYWYQQILGQGPKLLIQFQNNGVVDDSQLPKDRFSAERLKGVDSTLKIQPAKLEDSAVYLCASSRQGDGYTFGSGTRLTVV.